Listed here are 18 T cell receptor beta chains from one sample, sequenced in a study of T cells in Graves' hyperthyroidism and ophthalmopathy. Researchers amplified the TCR beta CDR3 regions from RNA transcripts. RT-PCR in the first round (using the HTBI primer set) targeted the TCR CDR3. TCRdb reprocessed the multiplex PCR reads with MiXCR, giving one entry per CDR3 protein. Among more than 500,000 distinct CDR3 sequences, 11% to 15% were seen once, and the ten largest hold approximately 15%. The sample taken for sequencing was blood. Source of these receptors: a woman aged 40-49 years with Graves' hyperthyroidism.

This clonotype was found a few times. V gene TRBV6-1 combines with J gene TRBJ1-1; tentative D call: TRBD1 (5 bases). The length of the CDR3 is 15 residues. Germline values: CDR1 MNHNS, CDR2 SASEGT. Trimming shortened V by 5 bases and J by 1 base, and 14 bases separated the two germline ends. The CDR3 protein is CASSRDLPGNTEAFF. The DNA of the CDR3 is TGTGCCAGCAGTAGGGACCTCCCCGGGAACACTGAAGCTTTCTTT.

In regard to this clonotype: Mismatch with germline at one junction end may stem from a read error. The chain has TRBV4-1 and TRBJ2-2; 7 bases match TRBD2. Germline CDR1 and CDR2: MGHRA and YSYEKL. The CDR3 is made up of 14 amino acids. Here the CDR3 DNA reads TGCGCCAGCAGCCTGGGCCTCTCACCGGGGGGGCTGTTTTTT. It translates to CASSLGLSPGGLFF.

This clonotype came up a few times. The V gene is TRBV15, the J gene TRBJ2-7, with 9 bases identical to TRBD1. From germline, CDR1 is LNHNV and CDR2 YYDKDF (reference sequence). Unmatched junction bases numbered 3, after V lost 3 bases and J lost 0 bases. This CDR3 contains 15 residues. DNA for the CDR3: TGTGCCACCAGCAGCCGGGACAGGGCCTCCTACGAGCAGTACTTC. Its translation: CATSSRDRASYEQYF.

Many counts were recorded for this clonotype. This chain links TRBV12-3 or TRBV12-4 with TRBJ2-5, with 10 bases that match TRBD1. CDR3 size: 15 residues. Unmatched junction bases numbered 4, after V lost 3 bases and J lost 3 bases. The CDR3 is CASSLATGGEETQYF. The CDR3 DNA follows: TGTGCCAGCAGTTTGGCGACAGGGGGCGAAGAGACCCAGTACTTC.

This clonotype appeared many times. The chain has TRBV28 and TRBJ2-7; the D gene is possibly TRBD2 (5 bases). CDR1 and CDR2 from the germline V gene are MDHEN and SYDVKM. Trimming removed 3 bases at V and 6 bases at J, with 15 bases between. This CDR3 spans 14 amino acids. CDR3 loop: CASSLVLAASEQYF. For the CDR3, the DNA is TGTGCCAGCAGTTTGGTGCTAGCCGCGTCCGAGCAGTACTTC.

This clonotype was counted many times. V and J are TRBV28 and TRBJ1-6; tentative D call: TRBD1 (5 bases). CDR1 and CDR2 (germline): MDHEN, SYDVKM. This CDR3 is 13 amino acids long. Here the CDR3 reads CGGDPSYNSPLHF. CDR3 DNA: TGTGGGGGGGATCCCTCCTATAATTCACCCCTCCACTTT.

Ten or more counts support this clonotype. V and J are TRBV7-3 and TRBJ2-3; 10 positions agree with TRBD2. The germline gives CDR1 SGHTA, CDR2 FQGTGA. The CDR3 has 17 amino acids. Losses at the gene ends were 1 base for V and 4 bases for J; bases not matched to a gene: 8. The DNA for the CDR3 is TGTGCCAGCAGCTTAAATCCTAGCGGGAGTGGTGCAGATACGCAGTATTTT. Translating it yields CASSLNPSGSGADTQYF.

This clonotype was observed a few times. V is TRBV20-1 and J is TRBJ2-7; D unresolved. There are 14 residues in the CDR3. Per the germline V gene, CDR1 is DFQATT and CDR2 is SNEGSKA (reference sequence). Trimming left V 0 bases short and J 2 bases short, with 11 bases between. The CDR3 nucleotides are TGCAGTGCTAGAGATTTTAACAGAACCTACGAGCAGTACTTC. This encodes CSARDFNRTYEQYF.

This clonotype has a handful of counts. This chain uses TRBV7-8 with TRBJ2-1; the D gene could be TRBD1 or TRBD2 (5 bases each). The germline CDR1 and CDR2 sequences are SGHVS and FQNEAQ. Deletions cut 1 base from V and 8 bases from J, with 24 bases between. The CDR3 totals 18 residues. The CDR3 loop is CASSLGSLRGVKIHEQFF. The CDR3 bases are TGTGCCAGCAGCTTAGGCTCTCTGCGAGGGGTTAAGATCCATGAGCAGTTCTTC.

This clonotype appeared a few times. The rearrangement links TRBV29-1 to TRBJ2-1; TRBD2 matches at 11 bases. With V trimmed by 6 bases and J by 8 bases, 6 bases remained unmatched. Germline V gives CDR1 SQVTM, CDR2 ANQGSEA. The CDR3 runs 13 residues. The CDR3 DNA is TGCAGCGTAGGACTAGCGGGCCCGGATGAGCAGTTCTTC. Residues: CSVGLAGPDEQFF.

Note on this clonotype: Mismatch with germline at one junction end may stem from a read error. The CDR3 sequence is CASSLRQGVQETRYF. The CDR3 DNA is TGTGCCAGCAGCTTGCGCCAGGGGGTCCAAGAGACCCGGTACTTC. The chain carries TRBV5-5 and TRBJ2-5; TRBD1 matches 7 bases. CDR1 and CDR2 (germline): SGHKS, YYEKEE (reference sequence). CDR3 length: 15 amino acids.

This clonotype occurred many times. V gene TRBV20-1 combines with J gene TRBJ2-5; D unresolved. The germline V and J ends were trimmed by 0 bases and 0 bases, with 11 bases remaining between them. The CDR3 has 15 amino acids. Looked up from germline, CDR1 is DFQATT and CDR2 is SNEGSKA (reference sequence). CDR3 sequence reads: CSARDPTFNQETQYF. CDR3 DNA sequence: TGCAGTGCTAGAGATCCTACCTTCAACCAAGAGACCCAGTACTTC.

This rearrangement joins TRBV29-1 to TRBJ1-2; 7 bases line up with TRBD1. Germline V lookup: CDR1 SQVTM, CDR2 ANQGSEA. This CDR3 comprises 15 residues. Unmatched junction bases numbered 14, after V lost 6 bases and J lost 4 bases. In nucleotides, the CDR3 is TGCAGCGTCGATCACCCGACAGGGTGGGCCTATGGCTACACCTTC. It specifies CSVDHPTGWAYGYTF. The full variable domain, rest sourced from reference TRBV29-1 and TRBJ1-2, is SAVISQKPSRDICQRGTSLTIQCQVDSQVTMMFWYRQQPGQSLTLIATANQGSEATYESGFVIDKFPISRPNLTFSTLTVSNMSPEDSSIYLCSVDHPTGWAYGYTFGSGTRLTVV.

This clonotype has a count of ten or more. This chain joins TRBV2 and TRBJ2-2, with D uncertain. The V end was cut by 6 bases, the J end by 1 base, with 12 bases between. From germline, CDR1 is SNHLY and CDR2 FYNNEI. This CDR3 is 15 amino acids long. This CDR3 reads CASSERVRNTGELFF. The DNA for the CDR3 is TGTGCCAGCAGCGAACGGGTTAGGAACACCGGGGAGCTGTTTTTT.

The rearrangement joins TRBV5-1 to TRBJ2-1; unclear D gene. V lost 0 bases and J lost 3, with 19 bases in between. Germline V gives CDR1 SGHRS, CDR2 YFSETQ. The CDR3 runs to 18 residues. The CDR3 DNA is TGCGCCAGCAGCTTGGTTTCTGGACGGCCCTCACACTACAATGAGCAGTTCTTC. Protein: CASSLVSGRPSHYNEQFF.

This clonotype was detected a few times. The rearrangement uses TRBV5-4 and TRBJ1-5; D uncertain. There are 14 residues in the CDR3. CDR1 is SGHNT and CDR2 is YYREEE in the germline V gene (reference sequence). V was shortened by 5 bases and J by 9 bases, with 18 bases between the two germline ends. The DNA for the CDR3 is TGTGCCAGCAGGACGGACGGGCGATTGGGGCCCCAGCATTTT. This gives the protein CASRTDGRLGPQHF.

This rearrangement joins TRBV7-9 to TRBJ1-5; 10 bases are a match to TRBD1. The CDR3 runs 17 residues. CDR1 SEHNR and CDR2 FQNEAQ come from the germline V gene (reference sequence). The junction had 13 bases not matched to a gene; V was cut back by 6 bases and J by 5 bases. The CDR3 spells CASRSRRDRGGHQPQHF. The CDR3 DNA is TGTGCCAGCAGATCCCGTCGGGACAGGGGAGGCCATCAGCCCCAGCATTTT.

This clonotype came up a few times. The chain carries TRBV24-1 and TRBJ2-1, with 11 bases aligning to TRBD2. The trim removed 4 bases at V and 4 bases at J, leaving 8 bases unmatched. Germline V gene sequence: CDR1 KGHDR, CDR2 SFDVKD. The CDR3 spans 17 residues. CDR3 nucleotide sequence: TGTGCCACCAGTGAGTCCGTCACTAGCGGGAGTTACAATGAGCAGTTCTTC. The encoded protein is CATSESVTSGSYNEQFF.